This entry concerns a single T cell receptor (beta chain). Its antigen is not known. This record belongs to a study of post-analysis software for immune sequencing data. Study summary: Secondary progressive, relapsing-remitting and progressive-relapsing multiple sclerosis were among the included disease courses. Notes on the study in general: When patients were compared with controls, a handful of TRBV segments were more frequent, TRBV5-6, TRBV5-1 and TRBV20-1 among them. Samples prepared in the same batch strongly co-clustered by F measure. Controls had significantly higher normalized Chao1 diversity than multiple sclerosis patients.

Deletions cut 0 bases from V and 10 bases from J, with 11 bases between. The germline V gene encodes CDR1 DFQATT and CDR2 SNEGSKA (reference sequence). The CDR3 length is 12 residues. The TCR beta cDNA libraries carried unique molecular identifiers. The yield from roughly 1 to 10 million T cells was roughly 500,000 cDNA molecules in total. TCRdb analysed the PCR reads with MiXCR anew, one entry per CDR3 protein. The data contain fewer than 850,000 distinct CDR3 sequences, roughly 50% of them singletons. The genes are TRBV20-1 and TRBJ2-3, with D hard to call. The TCR sequence derives from a girl between 10 and 17 years old with multiple sclerosis. The sequenced material came from blood. CDR3 sequence (DNA): TGCAGTGCTAGAGAACGCCCCGATCCGCAGTATTTT. It translates to CSARERPDPQYF.